The 11 T cell receptor beta chains below were found in one sample sequenced in a study of T cells in Graves' hyperthyroidism and ophthalmopathy. RNA transcripts provided the source from which TCR beta CDR3 regions were amplified. HTBI primers were the set used in a first-round RT-PCR of the TCR CDR3. TCRdb processed the multiplex PCR reads anew with MiXCR; each CDR3 protein has one entry. The sample shows about 400,000 distinct CDR3 sequences, roughly an eighth of them seen only once. The material sequenced was blood. All receptors derive from a young woman with Graves' hyperthyroidism.

Only a few counts were recorded for this clonotype. The CDR3: CAISETIQGANTGELFF. The DNA for the CDR3 is TGTGCCATCAGTGAGACCATACAGGGGGCGAACACCGGGGAGCTGTTTTTT. The chain has TRBV10-3 and TRBJ2-2, with TRBD1 matching 8 bases. The CDR3 covers 17 residues. V dropped 2 bases and J dropped 0; count of bases not matched to a gene: 5. Germline V gives CDR1 ENHRY, CDR2 SYGVKD.

This clonotype was detected ten times or more. The V call is TRBV28, the J call TRBJ2-5, with 14 bases identical to TRBD2. Trimming at V came to 6 bases and at J to 2 bases, leaving 2 bases not matched to a gene. The length of the CDR3 is 15 residues. Germline V gene sequence: CDR1 MDHEN, CDR2 SYDVKM. CDR3 amino acids: CASRGLAGAQETQYF. For the CDR3, the DNA is TGTGCCAGCAGGGGACTAGCGGGAGCTCAAGAGACCCAGTACTTC.

This chain links TRBV29-1 with TRBJ2-7; 11 bases align to TRBD2. J lost 2 bases, V lost 4 bases, and 25 bases had no gene match. CDR3 size: 21 residues. CDR1 SQVTM and CDR2 ANQGSEA come from the germline V gene. CDR3 DNA sequence: TGCAGCGTTGTCGAAAACTTTTCTCGGGGGACTAGCGGCTCGAGGCCCTACGAGCAGTACTTC. This gives the protein CSVVENFSRGTSGSRPYEQYF.

This chain links TRBV2 with TRBJ2-3; D call uncertain. V was trimmed by 4 bases and J by 0 bases, leaving 5 bases between them. Germline V gene lookup returns CDR1 SNHLY and CDR2 FYNNEI. The CDR3 has 13 residues. As DNA, the CDR3 is TGTGCCAGCAGTGCTGGCAGCACAGATACGCAGTATTTT. It codes for CASSAGSTDTQYF. Filled out from reference TRBV2 and TRBJ2-3, the complete variable domain reads EPEVTQTPSHQVTQMGQEVILRCVPISNHLYFYWYRQILGQKVEFLVSFYNNEISEKSEIFDDQFSVERPDGSNFTLKIRSTKLEDSAMYFCASSAGSTDTQYFGPGTRLTVL.

This chain uses TRBV10-3 with TRBJ1-1; 7 bases fit TRBD1. CDR3 length: 16 residues. Germline loops: CDR1 ENHRY, CDR2 SYGVKD. V was pared by 3 bases and J by 2 bases, with 9 bases of the junction left unmatched. The CDR3 loop reads CAISEPLQGLNTEAFF. In DNA form, the CDR3 reads TGTGCCATCAGTGAACCATTACAGGGGTTAAACACTGAAGCTTTCTTT.

In this sample, this clonotype turned up once. V and J are TRBV19 and TRBJ2-2, with 7 bases matching TRBD2. With 9 bases clipped from V and 4 bases from J, the junction kept 11 bases outside the gene matches. Germline V gene data show CDR1 as LNHDA and CDR2 as SQIVND (reference sequence). The CDR3 is 15 amino acids. For the CDR3, the DNA is TGTGCCAGCCTGAAAAGCGGGGTTGGCACCGGGGAGCTGTTTTTT. This sequence encodes CASLKSGVGTGELFF.

This clonotype was observed at least ten times. The chain combines TRBV30 with TRBJ1-5; D is unclear. Germline V CDR1 and CDR2: GTSNPN, SVGIG (reference sequence). Trimming shortened V by 2 bases and J by 1 base, and 6 bases separated the two germline ends. CDR3 length equals 13 residues. This CDR3 reads CAWSPTSNQPQHF. CDR3 bases: TGTGCCTGGAGTCCAACCAGCAATCAGCCCCAGCATTTT.

This clonotype has at least ten counts. This chain links TRBV18 with TRBJ1-2, with a tentative D call TRBD1 (6 bases). The germline gives CDR1 KGHSH, CDR2 LQKENI. The CDR3 has 14 amino acids. Trimming left V 1 base short and J 2 bases short, with 8 bases between. The CDR3 DNA is TGTGCCAGCTCACCACAGGGGGGGAACTATGGCTACACCTTC. It yields the protein CASSPQGGNYGYTF.

This clonotype was detected once. This sequence joins TRBV19 and TRBJ2-3; D may be TRBD1 (6 bases). The V gene's germline CDR1 is LNHDA and CDR2 SQIVND (reference sequence). This CDR3 is built from 13 residues. Trimming shortened V by 6 bases and J by 3 bases, and 10 bases separated the two germline ends. The CDR3 bases are TGTGCCAGTAGCGACAGGATGACAGATACGCAGTATTTT. Translated: CASSDRMTDTQYF.

This clonotype was counted between two and nine times. This chain uses TRBV19 with TRBJ1-1; possible D gene TRBD1, 5 bases. The ends were cut back, 4 bases at V and 7 bases at J, with 16 bases in the middle. The CDR3 is 14 residues long. CDR1 is LNHDA, CDR2 SQIVND, per germline (reference sequence). CDR3 in DNA: TGTGCCAGTAGTAACTGGGGGAGTTATGGTGAAGCTTTCTTT. Its protein is CASSNWGSYGEAFF.

This clonotype was counted ten times or more. The gene calls are TRBV7-3 and TRBJ1-1; D unclear. V lost 1 base and J lost 1, with 22 bases in between. CDR3 size: 19 residues. CDR1 is SGHTA, CDR2 FQGTGA, per germline. The CDR3 region has the DNA TGTGCCAGCAGCTTAAGAGCCCGCAGGACCAATACTACGAACACTGAAGCTTTCTTT. Translation gives CASSLRARRTNTTNTEAFF. The full variable domain, with the rest looked up from reference TRBV7-3 and TRBJ1-1, is GAGVSQTPSNKVTEKGKYVELRCDPISGHTALYWYRQSLGQGPEFLIYFQGTGAADDSGLPNDRFFAVRPEGSVSTLKIQRTERGDSAVYLCASSLRARRTNTTNTEAFFGQGTRLTVV.